The 24 T cell receptor beta chains below were found in one sample sequenced in a study of blood T cell repertoires in COVID-19 (dated by TCRdb to about 2020). The library relied on the immunoSEQ multiplex PCR assay. TCRdb took over this immuneACCESS table, retaining in-frame rearrangements with V and J assigned. Such tables are incomplete; in checked studies, under half of the missing clones stem from an unresolved V gene, and the remainder is unexplained. Here the sample has about 200,000 clones; 70% to 85% occur a single time. The ten most abundant clones make up about 6.9% of the sample. The sample taken for sequencing was peripheral blood. All receptors come from a human donor with acute or convalescent COVID-19. The donor label of this sample is uncertain.

V is TRBV5-1 and J is TRBJ1-2; a possible D gene is TRBD1 (6 bases). The V gene lost 0 bases and the J gene lost 8 bases, with 11 bases spanning the gap. This CDR3 contains 13 residues. The germline V gene has CDR1 SGHRS and CDR2 YFSETQ. The CDR3 protein is CASSLATGQGYTF. CDR3 in DNA: TGCGCCAGCAGCTTGGCTACAGGGCAGGGCTACACCTTC. Based on the CDR3 plus reference TRBV5-1 and TRBJ1-2, the full variable domain is KAGVTQTPRYLIKTRGQQVTLSCSPISGHRSVSWYQQTPGQGLQFLFEYFSETQRNKGNFPGRFSGRQFSNSRSEMNVSTLELGDSALYLCASSLATGQGYTFGSGTRLTVV.

The chain links TRBV7-2 to TRBJ1-1, with TRBD1 matching over 9 bases. Germline V lookup: CDR1 SGHTA, CDR2 FQGNSA. Trimming cost V 5 bases and J 2 bases; bases outside gene matches: 3. The CDR3 totals 14 residues. CDR3 amino acids: CASSPQGANTEAFF. The DNA of the CDR3 is TGTGCCAGCAGCCCACAGGGGGCCAACACTGAAGCTTTCTTT. Full variable domain (remainder filled in from reference TRBV7-2 and TRBJ1-1): GAGVSQSPSNKVTEKGKDVELRCDPISGHTALYWYRQSLGQGLEFLIYFQGNSAPDKSGLPSDRFSAERTGGSVSTLTIQRTQQEDSAVYLCASSPQGANTEAFFGQGTRLTVV.

The rearrangement joins TRBV6-6 to TRBJ2-2; unclear D gene. Germline lookup yields CDR1 MNHNY and CDR2 SVGAGI (reference sequence). The CDR3 runs 14 residues. V was clipped by 7 bases and J by 2 bases, with 11 bases between them. CDR3 loop: CASKFGFNTGELFF. The CDR3 DNA reads as TGTGCCAGCAAGTTTGGCTTTAACACCGGGGAGCTGTTTTTT.

This rearrangement joins TRBV11-2 to TRBJ2-3; D is ambiguous. V lost 1 base, J lost 0 bases, and 5 bases lay in between. Germline V gives CDR1 SGHAT, CDR2 FQNNGV. The CDR3 consists of 14 residues. The CDR3 region has the DNA TGTGCCAGCAGCTTAGCTCCTAGCACAGATACGCAGTATTTT. This codes for CASSLAPSTDTQYF.

The gene calls are TRBV27 and TRBJ2-3; TRBD2 matches 14 bases. The germline CDR1 and CDR2 sequences are MNHEY and SMNVEV (reference sequence). The CDR3 consists of 18 residues. V was pared by 6 bases and J by 4 bases, with 12 bases of the junction left unmatched. The CDR3 sequence: CASSQTSGRAYGPDTQYF. CDR3 nucleotide sequence: TGTGCCAGCAGCCAGACTAGCGGGAGGGCCTATGGCCCAGATACGCAGTATTTT.

This clone was picked up one time. V and J are TRBV12-3 or TRBV12-4 and TRBJ2-7, with D unclear. The CDR3 loop spans 13 amino acids. Trimming took off 3 bases at V and 2 bases at J, with 8 bases between the two ends. This CDR3 is CASSFPGTYEQYF. CDR3 sequence (DNA): TGTGCCAGCAGTTTTCCAGGTACCTACGAGCAGTACTTC.

This clone was recorded a few times. The chain joins TRBV5-1 to TRBJ2-3; D not resolved. This CDR3 has 13 residues. The V gene's germline CDR1 is SGHRS and CDR2 YFSETQ. V lost 3 bases to trimming and J lost 6 bases, with 11 bases between them. CDR3 loop: CASSSPGVDTQYF. The CDR3 bases are TGCGCCAGCAGCTCCCCGGGTGTGGATACGCAGTATTTT.

The CDR3 reads CASSIAARGREQYF. The CDR3 coding sequence is TGTGCCAGTAGTATAGCTGCCAGGGGGCGCGAGCAGTACTTC. This rearrangement joins TRBV19 to TRBJ2-7; 8 bases match TRBD1. Unmatched junction bases numbered 5, after V lost 1 base and J lost 6 bases. Per the germline V gene, CDR1 is LNHDA and CDR2 is SQIVND (reference sequence). This CDR3 region has 14 residues.

V is TRBV27 and J is TRBJ1-1; 8 bases agree with TRBD1. The CDR3 runs to 14 residues. Trimming removed 3 bases from V and 4 bases from J; junction bases left unmatched: 4. The germline CDR1 and CDR2 sequences are MNHEY and SMNVEV (reference sequence). The CDR3 coding sequence is TGTGCCAGCAGTTTCTACAGGGGGGGCACTGAAGCTTTCTTT. This codes for CASSFYRGGTEAFF.

V is TRBV19 and J is TRBJ2-7; 10 positions agree with TRBD1. The CDR3 covers 17 residues. V was pared by 3 bases and J by 3 bases, with 11 bases of the junction left unmatched. Germline CDR1 and CDR2: LNHDA and SQIVND (reference sequence). CDR3 DNA sequence: TGTGCCAGTAGTATTTTTTTGTCCGGACAGGGGGACTACGAGCAGTACTTC. It translates to CASSIFLSGQGDYEQYF.

The V and J genes are TRBV3-1 (or the pseudogene TRBV3-2) and TRBJ2-1; 10 positions match TRBD2. V shed 0 bases and J 4 bases; nucleotides not matched to a gene: 3. Germline loops: CDR1 LGHDT, CDR2 YNNKEL (reference sequence). The CDR3 consists of 16 residues. CDR3 nucleotides: TGTGCCAGCAGCCAAGAAAGCGGGAGGGCATACAATGAGCAGTTCTTC. It translates to CASSQESGRAYNEQFF.

This clone was detected only once. The chain recombines TRBV6-5 with TRBJ2-5, with 8 positions matching TRBD2. V lost 9 bases to trimming and J lost 4 bases; unmatched junction nucleotides: 4. CDR1 is MNHEY, CDR2 SVGAGI, per germline. The CDR3 loop spans 12 amino acids. The CDR3 nucleotides read TGTGCCAGTCTAACTAGCGGAGAGACCCAGTACTTC. Residues: CASLTSGETQYF.

The CDR3 protein is CASSLGWGGKDTQYF. The CDR3 coding sequence is TGTGCCAGCAGCTTAGGATGGGGGGGTAAGGATACGCAGTATTTT. The chain links TRBV7-9 to TRBJ2-3; TRBD2 matches at 7 bases. CDR3 length equals 15 residues. The V and J ends lost 1 base and 6 bases, in that order; junction bases with no gene match: 7. CDR1 is SEHNR and CDR2 is FQNEAQ in the germline V gene (reference sequence).

The V and J genes are TRBV12-2 and TRBJ2-1; TRBD2, the table's D call, was not compared with the DNA. TRBV12-2 is a known pseudogene. This CDR3 region has 16 residues. This chain's CDR3 is CASRLGCAGGINEQFF. The CDR3 DNA sequence: TGTGCAAGTCGCTTAGGATGCGCGGGAGGGATAAATGAGCAGTTCTTC.

The V gene is TRBV9, the J gene TRBJ2-3; 10 bases are a match to TRBD2. Trimming removed 2 bases from V and 0 bases from J; junction bases left unmatched: 3. The germline V gene encodes CDR1 SGDLS and CDR2 YYNGEE. The CDR3 contains 16 residues. The DNA of the CDR3 is TGTGCCAGCAGCGTGGGGACTAGCGTCAGCACAGATACGCAGTATTTT. Translation: CASSVGTSVSTDTQYF. Supplemented by reference TRBV9 and TRBJ2-3, the full variable domain reads DSGVTQTPKHLITATGQRVTLRCSPRSGDLSVYWYQQSLDQGLQFLIQYYNGEERAKGNILERFSAQQFPDLHSELNLSSLELGDSALYFCASSVGTSVSTDTQYFGPGTRLTVL.

This chain connects TRBV24-1 to TRBJ1-1, with TRBD1 matching 11 bases. The germline V gene has CDR1 KGHDR and CDR2 SFDVKD. Trimming removed 7 bases from V and 4 bases from J; junction bases left unmatched: 4. This CDR3 comprises 14 residues. The CDR3 here is CATRGGQGGTEAFF. CDR3 sequence (DNA): TGTGCCACCAGGGGGGGACAGGGGGGCACTGAAGCTTTCTTT.

This sequence joins TRBV28 and TRBJ2-7; D is perhaps TRBD2 (6 bases). V was shortened by 7 bases and J by 3 bases, with 13 bases between the two germline ends. In germline, CDR1 is MDHEN, CDR2 SYDVKM. The CDR3 is 13 amino acids. CDR3 in amino acids: CASTPGLSYEQYF. DNA of the CDR3: TGTGCCAGCACCCCCGGACTAAGCTACGAGCAGTACTTC.

V gene TRBV7-8 combines with J gene TRBJ1-6; unclear D gene. CDR3 length: 12 amino acids. The germline V gene encodes CDR1 SGHVS and CDR2 FQNEAQ. The germline V and J ends were trimmed by 4 bases and 13 bases, with 11 bases remaining between them. The CDR3 nucleotides read TGTGCCAGCAGCTCCGCGGGGTCCCCCCTCCACTTT. Translation: CASSSAGSPLHF.

The chain uses TRBV4-3 and TRBJ1-5; D is unclear. The germline V gene has CDR1 LGHNA and CDR2 YSLEER. The CDR3 contains 14 residues. V gave up 0 bases and J gave up 0 bases, with 3 bases separating them. The CDR3 region is CASSQEYSNQPQHF. CDR3 nucleotide sequence: TGCGCCAGCAGCCAAGAATATAGCAATCAGCCCCAGCATTTT.

This clone was detected only a few times. This chain joins TRBV10-3 and TRBJ2-7, with 7 bases matching TRBD2. The germline V gene encodes CDR1 ENHRY and CDR2 SYGVKD. The CDR3 extends over 11 amino acids. The V gene end was trimmed by 4 bases and the J gene end by 12 bases; junction bases not matched to a gene: 6. CDR3 in amino acids: CAISVGEGLYF. CDR3 in DNA: TGTGCCATCAGTGTCGGGGAGGGCCTGTACTTC.

V usage is TRBV19 and J usage is TRBJ1-1; D is possibly TRBD1 (6 bases). The CDR3 has 14 residues. Germline CDR1 LNHDA, CDR2 SQIVND (reference sequence). The ends were cut back, 2 bases at V and 1 base at J, with 8 bases in the middle. CDR3 protein: CASSIRGGNTEAFF. Written as DNA, the CDR3 is TGTGCCAGTAGTATACGAGGGGGGAACACTGAAGCTTTCTTT.

There are a few counts of this clone. V and J are TRBV18 and TRBJ2-7; TRBD1 aligns across 8 bases. The CDR3 has 17 residues. CDR1 and CDR2 (germline): KGHSH, LQKENI. V dropped 6 bases and J dropped 1; count of bases not matched to a gene: 14. The CDR3 nucleotides read TGTGCCAGCTCCCAAGGTAGGACAGGGACAGGTTCCTACGAGCAGTACTTC. Amino acid sequence: CASSQGRTGTGSYEQYF.

This rearrangement joins TRBV2 to TRBJ2-5; TRBD1 matches 8 bases. The germline V gene encodes CDR1 SNHLY and CDR2 FYNNEI. The CDR3 consists of 15 residues. After removal of 6 bases from V and 4 bases from J, the junction contained 10 bases not matched to a gene. CDR3: CASSDRGSEGETQYF. The CDR3 DNA reads TGTGCCAGCAGCGACAGGGGCTCTGAAGGAGAGACCCAGTACTTC. The entire variable domain, with the rest obtained from reference TRBV2 and TRBJ2-5, is as follows: EPEVTQTPSHQVTQMGQEVILRCVPISNHLYFYWYRQILGQKVEFLVSFYNNEISEKSEIFDDQFSVERPDGSNFTLKIRSTKLEDSAMYFCASSDRGSEGETQYFGPGTRLLVL.

This clone was recorded once. This chain links TRBV11-2 with TRBJ2-5, with 8 bases lining up with TRBD2. The germline V gene has CDR1 SGHAT and CDR2 FQNNGV. V gave up 2 bases and J gave up 4 bases; unmatched junction bases: 6. This CDR3 is 15 amino acids long. This chain's CDR3 is CASSLSGGGGETQYF. The DNA for the CDR3 is TGTGCCAGCAGCTTAAGCGGGGGAGGGGGAGAGACCCAGTACTTC.